One T cell receptor beta chain is described in this entry. TCRdb reprocessed the 5' RACE reads via MiXCR and lists one record per CDR3 protein. The sample carries nearly 100,000 distinct CDR3 sequences, 17% recorded once. The data are from a study of T cells of healthy individuals. Per germline, CDR1 MDHEN and CDR2 SYDVKM. The CDR3 loop spans 13 amino acids. V lost 7 bases and J lost 2, with 12 bases in between. The chain couples TRBV28 to TRBJ2-7; D possibly corresponds to TRBD2 (5 bases). This TCR derives from a human donor in good health. The CDR3 loop is CASTYGETYEQYF. In nucleotides, the CDR3 is TGTGCCAGCACCTATGGGGAGACCTACGAGCAGTACTTC.